The rows below give T cell receptor beta chains drawn from one sample of a study. TCRdb re-called the RT-PCR reads with MiXCR, one entry per CDR3 protein. In the table there are about 680,000 distinct CDR3 sequences, 11% to 15% of which are singletons. Sequencing input: memory CD4+ T cells from blood. The receptors derive from a female donor in good health, serving as a healthy control. CDR3s include the opening cysteine and the closing phenylalanine or tryptophan. D genes are given only for firm matches. Not every row has a clone size; where given, it reads once, few, many or a size class.

j_call: TRBJ2-1; clone_size: .; v_call: TRBV20-1; d_call: TRBD2; cdr3_aa: CSARDMSLAGGPIQFF; cdr3_nt: TGCAGTGCTAGAGATATGAGCCTAGCGGGAGGGCCCATCCAGTTCTTC
j_call: TRBJ2-2; clone_size: .; v_call: TRBV13; d_call: .; cdr3_aa: CASSLRGIATGELFF; cdr3_nt: TGTGCCAGCAGCTTACGGGGTATCGCGACCGGGGAGCTGTTTTTT
j_call: TRBJ1-2; clone_size: .; v_call: TRBV5-4; d_call: .; cdr3_aa: CARGSNSYGYTF; cdr3_nt: TGTGCCAGGGGATCGAATAGCTATGGCTACACCTTC
j_call: TRBJ2-7; clone_size: few; v_call: TRBV11-2; d_call: .; cdr3_aa: CASSLTYSAGEQYF; cdr3_nt: TGTGCCAGCAGCTTAACTTACTCCGCCGGCGAGCAGTACTTC
j_call: TRBJ1-3; clone_size: few; v_call: TRBV12-3/TRBV12-4; d_call: .; cdr3_aa: CASRGAGSTIYF; cdr3_nt: TGTGCCAGCCGGGGGGCCGGAAGCACCATATATTTT
j_call: TRBJ2-6; clone_size: few; v_call: TRBV6-6; d_call: .; cdr3_aa: CASSPQGPSLSGANVLTF; cdr3_nt: TGTGCCAGCAGTCCCCAGGGGCCATCCCTCTCTGGGGCCAACGTCCTGACTTTC
j_call: TRBJ1-2; clone_size: many; v_call: TRBV4-1; d_call: TRBD1; cdr3_aa: CASSQVFPGGIGYTF; cdr3_nt: TGCGCCAGCAGCCAAGTCTTTCCAGGGGGCATTGGCTACACCTTC
j_call: TRBJ2-2; clone_size: few; v_call: TRBV12-3/TRBV12-4; d_call: .; cdr3_aa: CASSLVNPPTGELFF; cdr3_nt: TGTGCCAGCAGTTTAGTGAACCCCCCGACCGGGGAGCTGTTTTTT
j_call: TRBJ2-1; clone_size: few; v_call: TRBV7-2; d_call: .; cdr3_aa: CAETAGYEQFF; cdr3_nt: TGTGCCGAGACCGCCGGGTATGAGCAGTTCTTC
j_call: TRBJ2-5; clone_size: many; v_call: TRBV12-3/TRBV12-4; d_call: TRBD2; cdr3_aa: CASSISGRAETQYF; cdr3_nt: TGTGCCAGCAGCATTAGCGGGAGGGCGGAGACCCAGTACTTC
j_call: TRBJ1-6; clone_size: .; v_call: TRBV10-3; d_call: .; cdr3_aa: CAISESTENSPLHF; cdr3_nt: TGTGCCATCAGTGAGTCTACAGAGAATTCACCCCTCCACTTT
j_call: TRBJ2-1; clone_size: many; v_call: TRBV5-1; d_call: .; cdr3_aa: CASSLRGIGRNEQFF; cdr3_nt: TGCGCCAGCAGCTTGAGGGGAATCGGGCGCAATGAGCAGTTCTTC
j_call: TRBJ2-1; clone_size: many; v_call: TRBV7-2; d_call: TRBD1; cdr3_aa: CASSPGTGLFF; cdr3_nt: TGTGCCAGCAGCCCCGGGACAGGGTTGTTCTTC
j_call: TRBJ2-2; clone_size: many; v_call: TRBV9; d_call: .; cdr3_aa: CASSVATTANTGELFF; cdr3_nt: TGTGCCAGCAGCGTAGCCACAACCGCGAACACCGGGGAGCTGTTTTTT
j_call: TRBJ1-6; clone_size: .; v_call: TRBV5-6; d_call: TRBD1; cdr3_aa: CASSFRDSNSPLHF; cdr3_nt: TGTGCCAGCAGCTTCCGGGACAGTAATTCACCCCTCCACTTT
j_call: TRBJ2-1; clone_size: .; v_call: TRBV9; d_call: .; cdr3_aa: CASSAQAGLHNEQFF; cdr3_nt: TGTGCCAGCAGCGCCCAGGCGGGACTCCACAATGAGCAGTTCTTC
j_call: TRBJ2-3; clone_size: few; v_call: TRBV12-3/TRBV12-4; d_call: TRBD2; cdr3_aa: CASTLGLAGYTDTQYF; cdr3_nt: TGTGCCAGCACCCTCGGACTAGCGGGATACACAGATACGCAGTATTTT
j_call: TRBJ1-5; clone_size: .; v_call: TRBV27; d_call: .; cdr3_aa: CASSSYNDQPQHF; cdr3_nt: TGTGCCAGCAGCTCTTACAATGATCAGCCCCAGCATTTT
j_call: TRBJ2-1; clone_size: many; v_call: TRBV12-3/TRBV12-4; d_call: TRBD1; cdr3_aa: CASSLRQGARNEQFF; cdr3_nt: TGTGCCAGCAGTCTGAGACAGGGGGCGAGGAATGAGCAGTTCTTC
j_call: TRBJ2-5; clone_size: .; v_call: TRBV11-1; d_call: .; cdr3_aa: CASSPSEAETQYF; cdr3_nt: TGTGCCAGCAGCCCCAGTGAGGCAGAGACCCAGTACTTC
j_call: TRBJ1-6; clone_size: .; v_call: TRBV15; d_call: TRBD1; cdr3_aa: CATSRETGMNSPLHF; cdr3_nt: TGTGCCACCAGCAGAGAGACAGGGATGAATTCACCCCTCCACTTT
j_call: TRBJ2-5; clone_size: few; v_call: TRBV6-5; d_call: TRBD2; cdr3_aa: CASLAGGGRTQYF; cdr3_nt: TGTGCCAGCCTGGCGGGGGGAGGGCGGACCCAGTACTTC
j_call: TRBJ2-4; clone_size: .; v_call: TRBV20-1; d_call: TRBD1; cdr3_aa: CSATWTGSLDIQYF; cdr3_nt: TGCAGTGCTACCTGGACAGGGTCGTTAGACATTCAGTACTTC
j_call: TRBJ1-1; clone_size: .; v_call: TRBV6-2/TRBV6-3; d_call: TRBD1; cdr3_aa: CASVRGQGLEAFF; cdr3_nt: TGTGCCAGCGTCAGGGGACAGGGTCTCGAAGCTTTCTTT
j_call: TRBJ1-4; clone_size: few; v_call: TRBV20-1; d_call: TRBD1; cdr3_aa: CSARDPGQGNEKLFF; cdr3_nt: TGCAGTGCTAGAGATCCGGGACAGGGTAATGAAAAACTGTTTTTT
j_call: TRBJ2-7; clone_size: .; v_call: TRBV12-3/TRBV12-4; d_call: TRBD1; cdr3_aa: CASSPGGFTYEQYF; cdr3_nt: TGTGCCAGCAGTCCAGGGGGATTCACCTACGAGCAGTACTTC
j_call: TRBJ2-7; clone_size: few; v_call: TRBV3-1; d_call: .; cdr3_aa: CASSQGVYSSEQYF; cdr3_nt: TGTGCCAGCAGCCAGGGAGTTTACAGCTCCGAGCAGTACTTC
j_call: TRBJ2-2; clone_size: many; v_call: TRBV10-3; d_call: .; cdr3_aa: CAISERQGGAGELFF; cdr3_nt: TGTGCCATCAGTGAACGGCAGGGTGGAGCCGGGGAGCTGTTTTTT
j_call: TRBJ2-5; clone_size: many; v_call: TRBV20-1; d_call: TRBD2; cdr3_aa: CSARGGLAGEETQYF; cdr3_nt: TGCAGTGCTAGAGGAGGACTAGCGGGAGAAGAGACCCAGTACTTC
j_call: TRBJ2-6; clone_size: .; v_call: TRBV27; d_call: .; cdr3_aa: CASTTIGSGANVLTF; cdr3_nt: TGTGCCAGCACCACTATTGGCTCTGGGGCCAACGTCCTGACTTTC
j_call: TRBJ1-6; clone_size: .; v_call: TRBV30; d_call: TRBD1; cdr3_aa: CAWRIPGQGNSPLHF; cdr3_nt: TGTGCCTGGAGAATCCCGGGACAGGGTAATTCACCCCTCCACTTT
j_call: TRBJ2-7; clone_size: few; v_call: TRBV11-2; d_call: .; cdr3_aa: CASSPPRGAGEQYF; cdr3_nt: TGTGCCAGCAGTCCTCCCCGGGGGGCGGGCGAGCAGTACTTC